This TCR beta chain was identified in a study of T cells in Graves' hyperthyroidism and ophthalmopathy. The study's findings and limits: In validation, the model predicted ophthalmopathy. These predictions came a median approximately 5.9 months before onset.

This clonotype was counted ten times or more. Its antigen is unidentified. There were TCR beta CDR3 regions amplified from RNA transcripts. Initially, a first-round RT-PCR of the TCR CDR3 employed the HTBI primer set. TCRdb ran MiXCR on the multiplex PCR reads and lists one entry per CDR3 protein. The sample gives 300,000 or so distinct CDR3 sequences, 15% to 20% of which show up once; approximately 60% is in the top ten. V shed 0 bases, J shed 5 bases, and the junction held 10 bases outside the gene matches. Per the germline V gene, CDR1 is SEHNR and CDR2 is FQNEAQ (reference sequence). The CDR3 has 17 amino acids. For ophthalmopathy patients, the Clinical Activity Score was at least 3 and the NOSPECS grade at least 4; duration was under 3 months. Each diagnosis was grounded in clinical symptoms, serum thyroxine and TRAb, thyroid ultrasound, and orbital computed tomography. A roughly 10 ml volume of fresh peripheral blood provided the PBMCs.

Sequenced sample: blood. The J gene is TRBJ2-5, the V gene TRBV7-9, with 9 bases matching TRBD2. This clonotype was sampled from a woman between 55 and 75 years old with Graves' ophthalmopathy. CDR3 DNA sequence: TGTGCCAGCAGCTTAGCGTATCGGCGGGAGGGCCGGGAGACCCAGTACTTC. Translated: CASSLAYRREGRETQYF.